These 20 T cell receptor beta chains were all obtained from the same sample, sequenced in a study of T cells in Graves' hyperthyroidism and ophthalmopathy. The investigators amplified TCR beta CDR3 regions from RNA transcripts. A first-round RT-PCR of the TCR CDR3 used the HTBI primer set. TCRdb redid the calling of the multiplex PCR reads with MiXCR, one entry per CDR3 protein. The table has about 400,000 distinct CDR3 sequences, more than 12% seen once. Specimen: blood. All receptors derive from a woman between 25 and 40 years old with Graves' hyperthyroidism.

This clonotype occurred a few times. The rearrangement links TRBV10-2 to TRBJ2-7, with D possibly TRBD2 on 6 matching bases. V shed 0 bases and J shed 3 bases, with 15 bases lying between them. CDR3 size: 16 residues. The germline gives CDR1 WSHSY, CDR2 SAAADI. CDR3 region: CASSESVGRESYEQYF. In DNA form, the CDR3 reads TGCGCCAGCAGTGAGTCGGTTGGGCGGGAAAGCTACGAGCAGTACTTC.

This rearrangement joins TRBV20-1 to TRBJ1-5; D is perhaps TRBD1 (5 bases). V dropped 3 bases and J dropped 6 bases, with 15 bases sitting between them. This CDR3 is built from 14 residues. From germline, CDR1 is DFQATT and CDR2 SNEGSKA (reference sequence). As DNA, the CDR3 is TGCAGTGCTAGTGCGGGGGTTGGCGTTCAGCCCCAGCATTTT. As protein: CSASAGVGVQPQHF.

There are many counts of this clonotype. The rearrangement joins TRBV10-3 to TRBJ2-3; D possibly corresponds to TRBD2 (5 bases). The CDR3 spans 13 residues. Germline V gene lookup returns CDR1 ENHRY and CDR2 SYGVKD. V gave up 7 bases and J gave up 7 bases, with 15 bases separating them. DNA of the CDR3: TGTGCCATCACCTCATCGGACTCTCATACGCAGTATTTT. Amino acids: CAITSSDSHTQYF.

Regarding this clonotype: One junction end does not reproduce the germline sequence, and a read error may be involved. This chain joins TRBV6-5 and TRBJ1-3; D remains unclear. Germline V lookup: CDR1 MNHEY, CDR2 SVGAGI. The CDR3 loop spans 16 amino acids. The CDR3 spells CASSSPLPGSRNTIYF. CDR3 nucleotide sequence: TGTGCCAGCAGTTCCCCCCTCCCTGGCTCTCGAAACACCATATATTTT.

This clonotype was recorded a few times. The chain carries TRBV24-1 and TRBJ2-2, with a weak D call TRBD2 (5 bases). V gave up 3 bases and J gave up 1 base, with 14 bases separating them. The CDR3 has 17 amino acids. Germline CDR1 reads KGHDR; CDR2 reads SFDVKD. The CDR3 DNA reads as TGTGCCACCAGTGATCCTTCCCTCGGGGAGAACACCGGGGAGCTGTTTTTT. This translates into CATSDPSLGENTGELFF.

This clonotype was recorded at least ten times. CDR3 in DNA: TGTGCCAGCAGCCCCGGGACAGGGGACAATGAGCAGTTCTTC. This encodes CASSPGTGDNEQFF. The chain is built from TRBV11-3 and TRBJ2-1; 10 positions agree with TRBD1. The length of the CDR3 is 14 residues. After removal of 5 bases from V and 5 bases from J, the junction contained 3 bases not matched to a gene. Per the germline V gene, CDR1 is SGHNT and CDR2 is YENEEA.

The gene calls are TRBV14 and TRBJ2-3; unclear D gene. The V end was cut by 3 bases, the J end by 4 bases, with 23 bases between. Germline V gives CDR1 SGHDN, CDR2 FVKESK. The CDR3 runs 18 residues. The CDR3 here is CASSHASWVKDPADTQYF. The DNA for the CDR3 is TGTGCCAGCAGCCACGCCTCGTGGGTTAAGGATCCGGCAGATACGCAGTATTTT.

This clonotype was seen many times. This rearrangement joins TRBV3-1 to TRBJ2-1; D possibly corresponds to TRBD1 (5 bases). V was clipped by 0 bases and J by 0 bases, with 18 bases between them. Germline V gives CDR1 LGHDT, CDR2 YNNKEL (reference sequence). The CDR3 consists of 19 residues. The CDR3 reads CASSQDFDGAITSYNEQFF. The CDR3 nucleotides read TGTGCCAGCAGCCAAGACTTCGATGGGGCGATTACCTCCTACAATGAGCAGTTCTTC.

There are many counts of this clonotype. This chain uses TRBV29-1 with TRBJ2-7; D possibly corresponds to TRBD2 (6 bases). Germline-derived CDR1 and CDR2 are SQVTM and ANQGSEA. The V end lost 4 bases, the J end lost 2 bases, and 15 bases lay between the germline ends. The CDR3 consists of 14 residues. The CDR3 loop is CSVVFGTGAYEQYF. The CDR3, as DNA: TGCAGCGTTGTATTCGGGACGGGAGCCTACGAGCAGTACTTC.

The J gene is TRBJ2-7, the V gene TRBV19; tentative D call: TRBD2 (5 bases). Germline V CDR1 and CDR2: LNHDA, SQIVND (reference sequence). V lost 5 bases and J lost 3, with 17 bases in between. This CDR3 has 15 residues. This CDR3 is CASSGTRGSIYEQYF. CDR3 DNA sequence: TGTGCCAGTAGTGGAACCCGGGGATCAATCTACGAGCAGTACTTC.

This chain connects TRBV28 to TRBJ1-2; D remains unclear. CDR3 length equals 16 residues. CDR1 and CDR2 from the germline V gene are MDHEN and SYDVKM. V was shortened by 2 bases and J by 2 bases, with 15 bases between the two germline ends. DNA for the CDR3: TGTGCCAGCAGTTTAGGCGGACTGGGGAGAAACTATGGCTACACCTTC. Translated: CASSLGGLGRNYGYTF.

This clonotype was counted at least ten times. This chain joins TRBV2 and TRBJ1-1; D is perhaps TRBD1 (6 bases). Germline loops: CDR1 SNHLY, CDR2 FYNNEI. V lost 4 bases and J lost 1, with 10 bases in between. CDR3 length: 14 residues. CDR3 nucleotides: TGTGCCAGCAGTGTGGCGGGGGCGAACACTGAAGCTTTCTTT. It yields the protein CASSVAGANTEAFF.

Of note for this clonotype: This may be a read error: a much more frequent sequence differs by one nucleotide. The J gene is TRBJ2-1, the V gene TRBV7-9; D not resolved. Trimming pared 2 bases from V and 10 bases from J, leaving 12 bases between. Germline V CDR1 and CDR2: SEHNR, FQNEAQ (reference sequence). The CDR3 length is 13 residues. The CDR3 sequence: CASSLLVSDEQFF. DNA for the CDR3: TGTGCCAGCAGCTTACTCGTAAGCGACGAGCAGTTCTTC. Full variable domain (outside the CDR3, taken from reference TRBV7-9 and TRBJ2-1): DTGVSQNPRHKITKRGQNVTFRCDPISEHNRLYWYRQTLGQGPEFLTYFQNEAQLEKSRLLSDRFSAERPKGSFSTLEIQRTEQGDSAMYLCASSLLVSDEQFFGPGTRLTVL.

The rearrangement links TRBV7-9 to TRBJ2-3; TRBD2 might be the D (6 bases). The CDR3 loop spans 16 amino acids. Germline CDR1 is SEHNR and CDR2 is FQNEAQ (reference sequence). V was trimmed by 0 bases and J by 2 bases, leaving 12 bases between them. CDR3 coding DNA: TGTGCCAGCAGCTTAGCTCGGACTACCAACACAGATACGCAGTATTTT. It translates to CASSLARTTNTDTQYF.

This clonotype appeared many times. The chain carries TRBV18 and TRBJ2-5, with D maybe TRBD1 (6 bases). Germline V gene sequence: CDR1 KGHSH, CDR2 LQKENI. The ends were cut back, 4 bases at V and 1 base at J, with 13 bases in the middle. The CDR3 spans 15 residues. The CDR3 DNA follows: TGTGCCAGCTCACTTTCGACAGGTACCCAAGAGACCCAGTACTTC. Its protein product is CASSLSTGTQETQYF.

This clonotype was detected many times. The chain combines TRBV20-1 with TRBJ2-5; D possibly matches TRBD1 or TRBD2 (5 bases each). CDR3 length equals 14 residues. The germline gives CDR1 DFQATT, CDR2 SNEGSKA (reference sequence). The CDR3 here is CSPGTVLYQETQYF. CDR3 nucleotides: TGCAGCCCCGGGACGGTGCTTTACCAAGAGACCCAGTACTTC.

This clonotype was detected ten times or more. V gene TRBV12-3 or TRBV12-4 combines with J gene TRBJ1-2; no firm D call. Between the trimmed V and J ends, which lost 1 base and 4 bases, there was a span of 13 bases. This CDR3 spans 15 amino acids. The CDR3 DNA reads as TGTGCCAGCAGTTTAGGGCGGCGGCGGGGCTATGGCTACACCTTC. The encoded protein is CASSLGRRRGYGYTF.

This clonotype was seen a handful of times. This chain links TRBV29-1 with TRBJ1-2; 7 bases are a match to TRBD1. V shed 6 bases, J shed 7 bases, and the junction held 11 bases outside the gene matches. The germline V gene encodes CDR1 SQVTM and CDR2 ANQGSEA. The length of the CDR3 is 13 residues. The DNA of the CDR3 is TGCAGCGTCGAGGCCGACAGGGTACGTGGCTACACCTTC. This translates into CSVEADRVRGYTF.

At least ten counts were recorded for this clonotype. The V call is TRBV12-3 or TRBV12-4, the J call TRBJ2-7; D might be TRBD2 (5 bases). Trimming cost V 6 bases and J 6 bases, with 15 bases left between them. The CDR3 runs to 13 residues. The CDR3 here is CASRGWESAEQYF. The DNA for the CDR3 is TGTGCCAGCAGGGGGTGGGAGTCAGCCGAGCAGTACTTC.

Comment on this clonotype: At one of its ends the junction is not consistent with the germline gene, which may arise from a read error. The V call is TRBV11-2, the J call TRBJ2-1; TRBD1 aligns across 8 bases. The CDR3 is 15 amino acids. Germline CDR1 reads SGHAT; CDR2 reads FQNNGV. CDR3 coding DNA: TGTGCCAGCAGCGTATTGACAGGGGCTAACAATGAGCAGTCCTTC. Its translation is CASSVLTGANNEQSF.